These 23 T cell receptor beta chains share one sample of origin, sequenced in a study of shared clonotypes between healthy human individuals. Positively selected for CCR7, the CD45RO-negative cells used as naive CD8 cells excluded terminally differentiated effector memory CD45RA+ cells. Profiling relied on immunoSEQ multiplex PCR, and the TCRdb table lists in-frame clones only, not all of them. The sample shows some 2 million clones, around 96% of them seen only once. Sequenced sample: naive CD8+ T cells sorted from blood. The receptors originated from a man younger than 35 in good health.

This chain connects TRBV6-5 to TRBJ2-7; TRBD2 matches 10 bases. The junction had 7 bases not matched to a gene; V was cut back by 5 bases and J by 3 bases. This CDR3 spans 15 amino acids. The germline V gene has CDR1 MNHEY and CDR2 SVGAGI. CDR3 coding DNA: TGTGCCAGCAGTGGAACTAGCGGGATTATCTACGAGCAGTACTTC. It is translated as CASSGTSGIIYEQYF.

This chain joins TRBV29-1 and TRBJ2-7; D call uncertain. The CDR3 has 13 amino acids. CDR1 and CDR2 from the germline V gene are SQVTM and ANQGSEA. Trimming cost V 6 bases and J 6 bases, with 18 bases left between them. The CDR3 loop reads CSVPTGLTGEQYF. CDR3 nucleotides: TGCAGCGTCCCGACGGGCTTGACGGGCGAGCAGTACTTC.

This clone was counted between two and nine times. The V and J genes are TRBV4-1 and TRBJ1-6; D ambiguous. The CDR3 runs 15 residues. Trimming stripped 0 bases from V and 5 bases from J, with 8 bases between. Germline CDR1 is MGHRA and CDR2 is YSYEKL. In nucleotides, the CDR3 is TGCGCCAGCAGCCAAGAAAGCGGGGATAATTCACCCCTCCACTTT. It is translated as CASSQESGDNSPLHF.

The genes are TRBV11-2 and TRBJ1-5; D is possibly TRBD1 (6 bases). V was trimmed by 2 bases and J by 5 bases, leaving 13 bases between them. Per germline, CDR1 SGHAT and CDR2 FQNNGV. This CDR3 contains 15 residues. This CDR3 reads CASSLTPAGDQPQHF. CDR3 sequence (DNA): TGTGCCAGCAGCTTAACGCCCGCAGGGGATCAGCCCCAGCATTTT.

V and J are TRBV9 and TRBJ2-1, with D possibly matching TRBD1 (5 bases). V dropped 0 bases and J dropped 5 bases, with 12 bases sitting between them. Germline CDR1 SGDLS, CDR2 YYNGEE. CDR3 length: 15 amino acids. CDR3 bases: TGTGCCAGCAGCGTAGCGACAGTCGGCGACAATGAGCAGTTCTTC. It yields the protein CASSVATVGDNEQFF.

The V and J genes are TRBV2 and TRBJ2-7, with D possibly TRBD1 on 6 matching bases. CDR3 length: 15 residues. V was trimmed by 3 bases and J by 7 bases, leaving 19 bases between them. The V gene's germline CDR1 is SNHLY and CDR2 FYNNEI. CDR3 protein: CASSDGQGSIDEQYF. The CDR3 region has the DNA TGTGCCAGCAGTGACGGGCAGGGGAGCATTGATGAGCAGTACTTC.

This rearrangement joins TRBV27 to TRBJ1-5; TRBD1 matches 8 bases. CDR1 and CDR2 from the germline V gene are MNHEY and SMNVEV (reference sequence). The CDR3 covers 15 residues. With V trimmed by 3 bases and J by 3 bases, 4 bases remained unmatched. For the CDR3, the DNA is TGTGCCAGCAGTTTGACAGGGGAGGCCAATCAGCCCCAGCATTTT. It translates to CASSLTGEANQPQHF.

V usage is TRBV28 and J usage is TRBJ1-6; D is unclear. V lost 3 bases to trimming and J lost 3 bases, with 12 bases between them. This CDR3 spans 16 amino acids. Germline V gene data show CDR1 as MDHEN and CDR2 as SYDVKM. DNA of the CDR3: TGTGCCAGCAGTTTGAACAGAAATATCTATAATTCACCCCTCCACTTT. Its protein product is CASSLNRNIYNSPLHF.

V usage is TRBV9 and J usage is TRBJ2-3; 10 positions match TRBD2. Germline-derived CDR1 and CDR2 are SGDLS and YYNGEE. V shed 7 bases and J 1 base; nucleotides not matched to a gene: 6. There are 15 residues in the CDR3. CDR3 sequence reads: CASAIGTSGTDTQYF. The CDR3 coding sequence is TGTGCCAGCGCTATAGGGACTAGCGGCACAGATACGCAGTATTTT.

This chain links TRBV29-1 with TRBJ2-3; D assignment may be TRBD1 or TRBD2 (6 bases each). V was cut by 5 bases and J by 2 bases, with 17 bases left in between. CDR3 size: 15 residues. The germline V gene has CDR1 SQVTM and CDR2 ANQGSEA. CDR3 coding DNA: TGCAGCGTTATGGGGGGCGGCGAGCTCACAGATACGCAGTATTTT. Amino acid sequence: CSVMGGGELTDTQYF.

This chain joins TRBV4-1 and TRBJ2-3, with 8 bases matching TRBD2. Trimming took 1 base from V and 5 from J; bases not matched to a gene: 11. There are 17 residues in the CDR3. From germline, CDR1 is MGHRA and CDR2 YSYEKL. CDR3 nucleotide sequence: TGCGCCAGCAGCCAAGGCCCCCCCGGGGGGGCTGGAGATACGCAGTATTTT. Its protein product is CASSQGPPGGAGDTQYF.

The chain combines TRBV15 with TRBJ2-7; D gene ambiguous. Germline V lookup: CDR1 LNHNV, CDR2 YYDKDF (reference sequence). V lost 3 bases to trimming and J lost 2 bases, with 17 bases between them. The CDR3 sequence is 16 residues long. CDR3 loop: CATSRRSGPTPYEQYF. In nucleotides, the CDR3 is TGTGCCACCAGCAGGAGATCCGGTCCTACCCCCTACGAGCAGTACTTC.

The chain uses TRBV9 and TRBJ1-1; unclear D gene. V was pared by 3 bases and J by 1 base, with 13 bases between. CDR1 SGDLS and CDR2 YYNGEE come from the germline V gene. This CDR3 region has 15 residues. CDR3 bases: TGTGCCAGCAGCGAGGGAGCTCGGGGGAACACTGAAGCTTTCTTT. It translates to CASSEGARGNTEAFF. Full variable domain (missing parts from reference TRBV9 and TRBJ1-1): DSGVTQTPKHLITATGQRVTLRCSPRSGDLSVYWYQQSLDQGLQFLIQYYNGEERAKGNILERFSAQQFPDLHSELNLSSLELGDSALYFCASSEGARGNTEAFFGQGTRLTVV.

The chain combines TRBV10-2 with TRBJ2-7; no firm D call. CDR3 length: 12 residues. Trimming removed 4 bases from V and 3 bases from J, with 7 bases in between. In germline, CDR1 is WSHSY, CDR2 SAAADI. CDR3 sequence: CASSVTFYEQYF. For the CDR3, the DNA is TGCGCCAGCAGTGTGACTTTCTACGAGCAGTACTTC.

Here the CDR3 DNA reads TGTGCCAGCAGGGGACAGGGTCGGGAGACCCAGTACTTC. Its protein is CASRGQGRETQYF. V usage is TRBV7-9 and J usage is TRBJ2-5, with 9 bases identical to TRBD1. V lost 6 bases and J lost 5; bases outside the gene matches: 4. CDR3 length: 13 amino acids. Germline CDR1 reads SEHNR; CDR2 reads FQNEAQ (reference sequence).

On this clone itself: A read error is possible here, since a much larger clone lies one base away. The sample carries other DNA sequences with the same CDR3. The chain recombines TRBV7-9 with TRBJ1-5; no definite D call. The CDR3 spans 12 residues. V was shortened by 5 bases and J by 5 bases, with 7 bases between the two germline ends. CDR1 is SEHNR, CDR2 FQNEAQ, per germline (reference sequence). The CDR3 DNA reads TGTGCCAGCAGCCTAGGAGATCAGCCCCAGCATTTT. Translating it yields CASSLGDQPQHF.

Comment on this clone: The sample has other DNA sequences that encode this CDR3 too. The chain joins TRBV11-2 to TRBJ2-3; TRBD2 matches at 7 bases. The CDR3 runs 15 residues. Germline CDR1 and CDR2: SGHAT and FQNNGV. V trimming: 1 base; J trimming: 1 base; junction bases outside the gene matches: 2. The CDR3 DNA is TGTGCCAGCAGCTTAGTTGGGGGGGGCACAGATACGCAGTATTTT. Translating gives CASSLVGGGTDTQYF.

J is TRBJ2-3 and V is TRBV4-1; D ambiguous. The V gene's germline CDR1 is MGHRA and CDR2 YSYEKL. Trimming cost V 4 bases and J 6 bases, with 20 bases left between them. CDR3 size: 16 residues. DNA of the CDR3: TGCGCCAGCAGCCGGAACGACATTTCCACAGCGGATACGCAGTATTTT. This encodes CASSRNDISTADTQYF.

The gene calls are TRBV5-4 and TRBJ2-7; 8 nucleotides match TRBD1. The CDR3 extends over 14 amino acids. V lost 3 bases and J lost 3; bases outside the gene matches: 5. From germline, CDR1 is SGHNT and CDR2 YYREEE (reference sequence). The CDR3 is CASSSGQAIYEQYF. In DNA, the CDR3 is TGTGCCAGCAGCTCGGGACAGGCGATCTACGAGCAGTACTTC.

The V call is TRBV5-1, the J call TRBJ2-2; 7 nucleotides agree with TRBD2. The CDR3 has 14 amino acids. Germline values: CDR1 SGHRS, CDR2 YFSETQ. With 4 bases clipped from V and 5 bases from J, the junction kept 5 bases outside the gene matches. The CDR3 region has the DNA TGCGCCAGCAGCGTCCCGGGGGGTACCGGGGAGCTGTTTTTT. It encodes CASSVPGGTGELFF.

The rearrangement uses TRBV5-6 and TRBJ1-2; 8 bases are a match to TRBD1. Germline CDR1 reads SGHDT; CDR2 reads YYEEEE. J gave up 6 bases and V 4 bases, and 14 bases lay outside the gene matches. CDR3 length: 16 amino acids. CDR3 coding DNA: TGTGCCAGCAGCGAGGAGGGGATGGACAGGGTTCATGGCTACACCTTC. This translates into CASSEEGMDRVHGYTF.

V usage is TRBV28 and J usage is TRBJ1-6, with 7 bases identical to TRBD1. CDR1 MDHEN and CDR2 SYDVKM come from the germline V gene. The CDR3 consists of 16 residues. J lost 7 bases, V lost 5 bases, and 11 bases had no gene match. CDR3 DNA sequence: TGTGCCAGCAGTCCAGGAGGGGGCGCAGGGAATTCACCCCTCCACTTT. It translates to CASSPGGGAGNSPLHF.

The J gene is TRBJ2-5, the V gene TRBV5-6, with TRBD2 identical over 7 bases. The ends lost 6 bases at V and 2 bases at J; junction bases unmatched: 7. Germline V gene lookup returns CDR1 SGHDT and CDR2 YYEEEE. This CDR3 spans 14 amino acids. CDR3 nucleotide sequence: TGTGCCAGCACCCTCGGGACTAATCAAGAGACCCAGTACTTC. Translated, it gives CASTLGTNQETQYF. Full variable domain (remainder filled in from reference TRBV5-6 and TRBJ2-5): DAGVTQSPTHLIKTRGQQVTLRCSPKSGHDTVSWYQQALGQGPQFIFQYYEEEERQRGNFPDRFSGHQFPNYSSELNVNALLLGDSALYLCASTLGTNQETQYFGPGTRLLVL.